This T cell receptor beta chain was recovered during a study of T cells in Graves' hyperthyroidism and ophthalmopathy (dated by TCRdb to 2018 to 2020). Notes on the research overall: Peripheral blood was collected at initial diagnosis, before any treatment. A discovery cohort of around 98 patients, 43 with Graves' ophthalmopathy and approximately 60 with stable Graves' hyperthyroidism, was used to find distinguishing TCR V-J signatures. Whether ophthalmopathy could be predicted prospectively was tested in an independent validation cohort made up of about 18 hyperthyroidism patients plus 17 patients who later progressed to ophthalmopathy. For training and testing, the roughly 97 patients in the discovery cohort were randomly divided in a 7:3 ratio. In roughly six Graves' hyperthyroidism patients, the study also compared T-cell repertoires from thyroid tissue with T-cell repertoires from blood. After sampling, hyperthyroidism patients received methimazole starting at 30 mg daily, and ophthalmopathy patients received high-dose intravenous methylprednisolone. The paper reports TCR Vbeta CDR3 sequencing of approximately 140 peripheral blood samples: 40 to 45 ophthalmopathy, about 75 hyperthyroidism and around 17 progressor patients. Broader findings and caveats from the paper: Sample size was not statistically predetermined, and investigators were not blinded to group allocation. In validation, the model predicted progression to ophthalmopathy with approximately 70% sensitivity and around 72% specificity, a median of 6.5 months before onset. Most expanded thyroid clonotypes (frequency above 0.001) were also detected in blood, a finding suggesting that blood repertoires may reflect thyroid immune responses. In cross-validation, a model built on a 13 V-J signature told ophthalmopathy apart from stable hyperthyroidism with roughly 87% sensitivity and roughly 82% specificity, and in testing the same model reached 80%/75%.

The TCR beta CDR3 regions were amplified from the RNA transcripts. The first round of RT-PCR for the TCR CDR3 was performed with the HTBI primer set and the Qiagen OneStep RT-PCR kit. A second multiplex PCR round built the libraries, followed by size selection and purification. The libraries were sequenced on an Illumina HiSeq2000 using paired-end 100 bp reads. The study's own analysis went as follows. SOAPnuke was used to process the raw data, throwing out any read that contained adapters or uncalled bases, had a mean Phred below 15, or lacked an exact constant-primer or identifier match. High-quality paired reads were merged with COPE v1.2.5, and unique nucleotide sequences were defined as clonotypes. MiTCR v1.1 was used to align the clonotypes against IMGT TRBV, TRBD and TRBJ reference segments. Only V-J combinations with frequency above 0.0001, covering roughly 99% of repertoires, were analysed. The TCS score was defined as the ratio of F50 (clonal expansion) to E x V (chaos), calculated using BLOSUM62-based TCRdist between CDR3 peptides within each V-J. Welch's t-statistics and random forest reduced several hundred V-J features to some 14, which were used in a naive Bayes classifier (R e1071). TCRdb reanalyzed the raw reads on its own, using fastp at Q25 for trimming and MiXCR for clone calling, and kept in-frame beta chains. Here each entry gathers all rows of one CDR3 protein and keeps the most common genes and DNA. Here the V and J calls rest on TCRdb's processing, not on the authors' analysis. The sample table records about 640,000 distinct CDR3 sequences; about a fifth of these occur just once. The ten biggest clones cover 30% to 40% of the sample.

CDR1 is given as GTSNPN and CDR2 as SVGIG, both from the germline V gene (reference sequence). V is pared back by 2 bases and J by 5 bases, with 5 bases lying between the germline termini. The CDR3 contains 11 residues, cysteine and phenylalanine counted. Only the CDR3 DNA stays, 33 bases, in frame from base 1. Ophthalmopathy patients had moderately to severely active disease, Clinical Activity Score of at least 3, NOSPECS grade of at least 4, and duration under 3 months. Exclusion was applied to patients with uncontrolled infections, other autoimmune diseases, pregnancy or lactation. Diagnoses were established on the basis of clinical symptoms, serum thyroxine and TRAb, thyroid ultrasound, and orbital computed tomography. PBMCs were separated from roughly 10 ml of fresh peripheral blood using Ficoll-Paque density gradient centrifugation. Total RNA was extracted using Trizol reagent, and RNA quality was assessed on an Agilent 2100 Bioanalyzer.

This clonotype was counted a few times. What antigen it recognizes has not been identified. There are no base qualities to consult, and no much larger clone falls within one base. Sequencing was done on a sample of blood. The clonotype comes from a man aged 25 to 45 with Graves' ophthalmopathy. The chain is encoded by TRBV30 joined to TRBJ2-3; the D gene is perhaps TRBD2, from 5 matching bases. The CDR3 is CAWSRGDTQYF. The DNA sequence follows: TGTGCCTGGAGTCGGGGAGATACGCAGTATTTT.